This T cell receptor beta chain was retrieved from a study of blood T cell repertoires in COVID-19. Study information: Acute and convalescent COVID-19 samples came from the United States, Italy and Spain. In each case, the material was cDNA or gDNA derived from T cells, B-cell-depleted T cells, or PBMCs.

Seattle enrolled patients during active infection and tracked them longitudinally. Per the study methods: For nucleated cells, counts were estimated from reference gene primer amplification. Sequenced by immunoSEQ multiplex PCR; TCRdb stores in-frame clones only, minus some. V and J calls and clone size are as listed in that table; D and trimming were resolved from the DNA. The sample includes about 97,000 clones, 75% to 90% of them seen just once. This CDR3 spans 13 amino acids. The ends were cut back, 2 bases at V and 3 bases at J, with 5 bases in the middle. Germline V gene lookup returns CDR1 LNHDA and CDR2 SQIVND (reference sequence).

This clonotype was sampled from a woman between 50 and 59 years old with COVID-19, enrolled during active disease. V is TRBV19 and J is TRBJ1-5; D is undetermined. Sequencing was done on a sample of peripheral blood. The CDR3 sequence: CASSIIVNQPQHF. For the CDR3, the DNA is TGTGCCAGTAGTATAATCGTCAATCAGCCCCAGCATTTT. The full variable domain, completed using reference TRBV19 and TRBJ1-5, is DGGITQSPKYLFRKEGQNVTLSCEQNLNHDAMYWYRQDPGQGLRLIYYSQIVNDFQKGDIAEGYSVSREKKESFPLTVTSAQKNPTAFYLCASSIIVNQPQHFGDGTRLSIL.